A selection of T cell receptor beta chains follows, all from one sample in a study of cytomegalovirus exposure and HLA in healthy donors. Using immunoSEQ multiplex PCR, the repertoire was profiled, and TCRdb retains in-frame clones only, with some absent. The sample shows around 220,000 clones, 70% to 80% of them seen only once. The material sequenced was PBMCs. These receptors were taken from a man aged 40-49 years in good health and CMV-seronegative. CDR3s include the opening cysteine and the closing phenylalanine or tryptophan. Each record gives: J gene, clone size, CDR3 length, D gene, V gene, CDR3 protein, CDR3 DNA. The D gene is left open where the match is weak. The size entry is marked missing in some rows and otherwise reads once, few, many or a size class.

>TRBJ1-4|.|13|.|TRBV6-5
CASSLGRDGKLFF
TGTGCCAGCAGTTTAGGGAGGGATGGAAAACTGTTTTTT
>TRBJ2-7|.|16|TRBD2|TRBV2
CASSPLGSGGGYEQYF
TGTGCCAGCAGCCCCCTGGGGTCGGGGGGAGGTTACGAGCAGTACTTC
>TRBJ2-2|.|14|.|TRBV7-9
CSSSPPDSTGELFF
TGTTCCAGCAGCCCTCCCGATAGCACCGGGGAGCTGTTTTTT
>TRBJ1-6|.|13|.|TRBV6-1
CASSEAADSPLHF
TGTGCCAGCAGTGAAGCGGCCGATTCACCCCTCCACTTT
>TRBJ2-3|.|18|TRBD1|TRBV7-9
CASTGTGGTLASTDTQYF
TGTGCCAGCACTGGGACAGGGGGCACACTCGCTAGCACAGATACGCAGTATTTT
>TRBJ2-7|.|18|TRBD2|TRBV2
CASSPRRTSGGSSYEQYF
TGTGCCAGCTCCCCTAGGAGGACTAGCGGGGGGAGCTCCTACGAGCAGTACTTC
>TRBJ1-5|.|15|TRBD1|TRBV10-3
CAISESGQGSEPQHF
TGTGCCATCAGTGAGTCCGGACAGGGGTCTGAGCCCCAGCATTTT
>TRBJ2-7|.|16|TRBD2|TRBV4-1
CASSPLWGSGSYEQYF
TGCGCCAGCAGCCCCCTCTGGGGTAGCGGGAGCTACGAGCAGTACTTC
>TRBJ1-5|.|14|.|TRBV2
CASSVVSGNQPQHF
TGTGCCAGCAGTGTGGTGTCGGGCAATCAGCCCCAGCATTTT
>TRBJ1-3|.|16|TRBD1|TRBV7-2
CASSLHQDRDGNTIYF
TGTGCCAGCAGCCTCCATCAGGACAGGGATGGGAACACCATATATTTT
>TRBJ2-3|.|15|TRBD2|TRBV11-2
CASSETSGATDTQYF
TGTGCCAGCAGCGAGACTAGCGGGGCCACAGATACGCAGTATTTT
>TRBJ2-5|.|14|.|TRBV5-4
CASSAGAVKETQYF
TGTGCCAGCAGTGCGGGGGCCGTAAAAGAGACCCAGTACTTC
>TRBJ2-1|.|16|TRBD2|TRBV6-5
CASSYSLAGSYNEQFF
TGTGCCAGCAGTTACTCACTAGCGGGGTCCTACAATGAGCAGTTCTTC
>TRBJ1-4|.|15|.|TRBV2
CASSEPLVGGEKLFF
TGTGCCAGCAGTGAACCCCTGGTGGGGGGTGAAAAACTGTTTTTT
>TRBJ1-1|once|15|.|TRBV7-8
CASSLLERMNTEAFF
TGTGCCAGCAGCTTATTGGAGAGGATGAACACTGAAGCTTTCTTT
>TRBJ2-5|.|15|.|TRBV27
CASSLYGTPKETQYF
TGTGCCAGCAGTTTATATGGGACACCTAAAGAGACCCAGTACTTC
>TRBJ1-2|.|15|.|TRBV6-1
CASSEAFVGNYGYTF
TGTGCCAGCAGTGAAGCGTTCGTCGGTAACTATGGCTACACCTTC
>TRBJ2-1|.|16|.|TRBV19
CASNGYFGGSDNEQFF
TGTGCCAGTAACGGCTACTTCGGAGGTAGCGACAATGAGCAGTTCTTC
>TRBJ2-7|few|16|TRBD2|TRBV6-5
CASSYSTSGGGYEQYF
TGTGCCAGCAGTTACTCGACTAGCGGGGGGGGCTACGAGCAGTACTTC
>TRBJ2-3|.|15|TRBD2|TRBV7-3
CASSTGTSGGDTQYF
TGTGCCAGCAGCACGGGGACTAGCGGGGGAGATACGCAGTATTTT
>TRBJ2-3|.|16|TRBD2|TRBV29-1
CSVARGTSDSTDTQYF
TGCAGCGTTGCGAGGGGGACTAGCGACAGCACAGATACGCAGTATTTT
>TRBJ2-7|.|12|.|TRBV5-6
CASSFLNYEQYF
TGTGCCAGCAGCTTTTTAAACTACGAGCAGTACTTC
>TRBJ2-3|.|16|TRBD1|TRBV27
CASKGQPSLSTDTQYF
TGTGCCAGCAAGGGACAGCCTTCTTTAAGCACAGATACGCAGTATTTT
>TRBJ2-1|.|15|TRBD2|TRBV7-9
CASSLELAGAHEQFF
TGTGCCAGCAGCTTAGAACTAGCGGGAGCCCACGAGCAGTTCTTC
>TRBJ2-7|.|15|TRBD2|TRBV10-3
CAISGTGTRVYEQYF
TGTGCCATCAGTGGCACCGGGACTAGAGTCTACGAGCAGTACTTC
>TRBJ1-1|.|17|TRBD1|TRBV28
CASSNYRDRGYNTEAFF
TGTGCCAGCAGCAACTACCGGGACAGGGGGTATAACACTGAAGCTTTCTTT
>TRBJ2-3|.|14|.|TRBV5-6
CASSLVGAPDTQYF
TGTGCCAGCAGCTTGGTGGGGGCCCCAGATACGCAGTATTTT
>TRBJ2-1|few|11|.|TRBV2
CASSASGTQFF
TGTGCCAGCAGTGCGTCGGGAACCCAGTTCTTC
>TRBJ2-7|.|14|TRBD1|TRBV2
CASRGQLASYEQYF
TGTGCCAGCAGGGGACAGCTTGCCTCCTACGAGCAGTACTTC
>TRBJ1-6|.|16|TRBD1|TRBV2
CASSEYRGLNNSPLHF
TGTGCCAGCAGTGAATACAGGGGGCTTAATAATTCACCCCTCCACTTT
>TRBJ1-6|.|13|.|TRBV30
CAWSDAANSPLHF
TGTGCCTGGAGTGACGCAGCGAATTCACCCCTCCACTTT
>TRBJ2-7|.|15|TRBD2|TRBV7-2
CASSSPGLAPYEQYF
TGTGCCAGCAGCTCGCCGGGACTAGCGCCCTACGAGCAGTACTTC
>TRBJ2-1|.|14|TRBD2|TRBV25-1
CASSLAGGNNEQFF
TGTGCCAGCAGTTTAGCGGGAGGCAACAATGAGCAGTTCTTC
>TRBJ2-5|few|15|TRBD1|TRBV9
CASSASTGYQETQYF
TGTGCCAGCAGCGCCTCGACAGGGTACCAAGAGACCCAGTACTTC
>TRBJ2-1|.|15|TRBD1|TRBV27
CASSRGTGFDNEQFF
TGTGCCAGCAGTAGGGGGACAGGATTTGACAATGAGCAGTTCTTC
>TRBJ2-1|.|14|TRBD2|TRBV5-1
CASSSLRGDGEQFF
TGCGCCAGCAGCTCGCTTCGGGGGGACGGTGAGCAGTTCTTC
>TRBJ2-5|.|15|.|TRBV6-5
CASSYTKGVLREQYF
TGTGCCAGCAGTTACACCAAGGGGGTGTTGCGGGAGCAGTACTTC
>TRBJ2-2|.|15|TRBD1|TRBV6-1
CASSEGAGGPGELFF
TGTGCCAGCAGCGAGGGAGCAGGGGGCCCCGGGGAGCTGTTTTTT
>TRBJ2-2|.|15|TRBD1|TRBV13
CASSFRGPNTGELFF
TGTGCCAGCAGCTTCAGGGGGCCGAACACCGGGGAGCTGTTTTTT
>TRBJ2-7|.|15|.|TRBV7-9
CSSSIILPGRYEQYF
TGTTCCAGCAGCATTATTTTGCCAGGGCGGTACGAGCAGTACTTC
>TRBJ1-1|.|16|.|TRBV9
CASSIGTGNIQTEAFF
TGTGCCAGCAGCATTGGGACTGGGAATATTCAAACTGAAGCTTTCTTT
>TRBJ2-6|once|19|TRBD2|TRBV9
CASSIQREGKYSGANVLTF
TGTGCCAGCAGCATACAAAGGGAGGGAAAATACTCTGGGGCCAACGTCCTGACTTTC